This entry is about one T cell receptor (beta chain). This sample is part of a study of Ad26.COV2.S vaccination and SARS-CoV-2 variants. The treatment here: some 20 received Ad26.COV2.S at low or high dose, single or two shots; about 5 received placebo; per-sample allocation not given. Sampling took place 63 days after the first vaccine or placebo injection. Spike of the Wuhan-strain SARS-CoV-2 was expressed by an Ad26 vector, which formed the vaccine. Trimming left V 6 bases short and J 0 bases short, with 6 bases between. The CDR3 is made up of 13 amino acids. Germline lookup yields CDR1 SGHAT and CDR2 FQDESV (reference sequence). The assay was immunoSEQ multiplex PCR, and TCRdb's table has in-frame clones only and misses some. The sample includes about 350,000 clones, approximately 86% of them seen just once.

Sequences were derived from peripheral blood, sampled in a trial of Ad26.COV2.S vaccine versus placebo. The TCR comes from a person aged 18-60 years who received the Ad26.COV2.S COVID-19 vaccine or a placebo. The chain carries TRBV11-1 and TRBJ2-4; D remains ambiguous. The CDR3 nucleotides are TGTGCCAGCAGGGCACCAGCCAAAAACATTCAGTACTTC. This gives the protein CASRAPAKNIQYF.